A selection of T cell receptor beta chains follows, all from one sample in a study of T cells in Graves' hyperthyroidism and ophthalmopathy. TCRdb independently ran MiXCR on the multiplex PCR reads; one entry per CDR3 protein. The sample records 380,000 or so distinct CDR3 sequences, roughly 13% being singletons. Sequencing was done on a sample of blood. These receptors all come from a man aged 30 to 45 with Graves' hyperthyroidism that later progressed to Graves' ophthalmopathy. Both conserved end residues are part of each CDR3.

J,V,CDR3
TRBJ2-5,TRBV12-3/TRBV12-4,CASSPGQGGVEAQYF
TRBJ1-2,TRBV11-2,CASSSQQGWGNYGYTF
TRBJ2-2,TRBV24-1,CATSAGGELFF
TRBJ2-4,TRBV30,CALDRGGDNIQYF
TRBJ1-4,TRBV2,CASSEAGDNEKLFF
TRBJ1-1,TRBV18,CASSPSGSAIEAFF
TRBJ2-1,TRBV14,CASSQGQSSYNEQFF
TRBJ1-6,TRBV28,CASSFATEGSPLHF
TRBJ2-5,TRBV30,CACSRVQETQYF
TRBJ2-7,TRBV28,CASSLWPSYEQYF
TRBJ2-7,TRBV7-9,CASSSDSSYEQYF
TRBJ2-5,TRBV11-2,CASSPGTSGPSAQETQYF
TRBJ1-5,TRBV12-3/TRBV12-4,CASSPEWGLGQPQHF
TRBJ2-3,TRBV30,CAWSVYGGGTDTQYF
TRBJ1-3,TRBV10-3,CAINHGLSGNTIYF
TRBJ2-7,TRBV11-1,CASSSPRDEQYF
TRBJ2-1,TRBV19,CASSLNGGAGLYNEQFF
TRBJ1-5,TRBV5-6,CASSFWTDHQPQHF
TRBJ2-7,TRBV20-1,CSAQRDISYEQYF
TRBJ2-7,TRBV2,CASSDLRRQGGEQYF
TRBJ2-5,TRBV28,CASRLAGGRLGETQYF
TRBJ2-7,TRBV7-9,CASSLVQGGEQYF
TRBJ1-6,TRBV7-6,CASSASRGVGLRSSYNSPLHF
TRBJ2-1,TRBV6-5,CASSWMSSYNEQFF
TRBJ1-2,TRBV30,CAWSTDSNYGYTF
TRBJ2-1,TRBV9,CASSVLGQGTYNEQFF
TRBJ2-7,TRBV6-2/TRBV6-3,CASGTRQGVGYEQYF
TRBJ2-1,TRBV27,CASSSSGVASGGAQDEQFF
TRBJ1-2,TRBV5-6,CASSLTSAGAGYTF
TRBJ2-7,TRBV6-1,CASSPRQGGSYEQYF
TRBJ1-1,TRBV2,CASSGSRGDTEAFF
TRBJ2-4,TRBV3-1,CASSQDVGLGNIQYF
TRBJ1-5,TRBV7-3,CASSPSRDRGFYSNQPQHF
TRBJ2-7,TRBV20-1,CSAREGTGSYEQYF
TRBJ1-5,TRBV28,CASRLGGAGSNQPQHF
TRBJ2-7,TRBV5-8,CASSLDSSGPYEQYF
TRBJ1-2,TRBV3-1,CASSPSSQGHGYTF
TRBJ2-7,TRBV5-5,CASSPWGGVGWEQYF
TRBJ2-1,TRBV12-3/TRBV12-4,CASRPDPGQDFHNEQFF
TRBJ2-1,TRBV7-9,CASSLGGTGSSYNEQFF
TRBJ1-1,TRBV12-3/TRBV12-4,CASSPILRDRGLEAFF
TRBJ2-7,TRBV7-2,CASKISGGHYEQYF
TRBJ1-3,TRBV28,CASSSPTDSGNTIYF
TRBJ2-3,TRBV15,CATSWLRGTDTQYF
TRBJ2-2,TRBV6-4,CASSDFGGTNTGELFF
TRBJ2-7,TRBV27,CASSIHTGGGSYEQYF
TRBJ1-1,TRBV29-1,CSVTGTANTEAFF